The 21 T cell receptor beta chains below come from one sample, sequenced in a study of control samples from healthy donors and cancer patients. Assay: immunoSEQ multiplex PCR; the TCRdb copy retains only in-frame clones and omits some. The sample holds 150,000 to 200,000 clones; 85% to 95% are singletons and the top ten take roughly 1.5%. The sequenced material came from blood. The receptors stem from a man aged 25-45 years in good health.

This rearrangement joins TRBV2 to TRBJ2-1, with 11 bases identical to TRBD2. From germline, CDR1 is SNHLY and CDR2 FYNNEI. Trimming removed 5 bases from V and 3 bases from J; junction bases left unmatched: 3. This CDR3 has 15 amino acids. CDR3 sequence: CASSRSGGDYNEQFF. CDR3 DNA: TGTGCCAGCAGTCGTAGCGGGGGGGACTACAATGAGCAGTTCTTC.

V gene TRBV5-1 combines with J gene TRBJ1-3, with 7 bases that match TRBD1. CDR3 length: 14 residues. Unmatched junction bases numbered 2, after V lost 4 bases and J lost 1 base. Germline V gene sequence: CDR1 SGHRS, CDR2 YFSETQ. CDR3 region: CASSPDRSGNTIYF. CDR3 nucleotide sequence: TGCGCCAGCAGCCCGGACAGGTCTGGAAACACCATATATTTT.

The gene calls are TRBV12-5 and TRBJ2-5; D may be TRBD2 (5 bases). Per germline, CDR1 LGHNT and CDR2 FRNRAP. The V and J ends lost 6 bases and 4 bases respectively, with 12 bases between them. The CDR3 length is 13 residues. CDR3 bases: TGTGCTAGTGGACCAATCGGAGGAGAGACCCAGTACTTC. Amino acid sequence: CASGPIGGETQYF.

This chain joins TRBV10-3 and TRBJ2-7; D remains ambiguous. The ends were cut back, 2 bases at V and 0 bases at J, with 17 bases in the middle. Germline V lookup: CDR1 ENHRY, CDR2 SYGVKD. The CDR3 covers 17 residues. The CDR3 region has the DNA TGTGCCATCAGTGAGGGGCCTACCGGGCGGAACTCCTACGAGCAGTACTTC. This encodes CAISEGPTGRNSYEQYF.

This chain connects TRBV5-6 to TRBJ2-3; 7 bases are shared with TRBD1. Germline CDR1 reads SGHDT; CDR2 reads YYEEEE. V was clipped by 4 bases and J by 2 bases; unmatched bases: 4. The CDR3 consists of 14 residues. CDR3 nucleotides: TGTGCCAGCAGCCGGGACAGACCCACAGATACGCAGTATTTT. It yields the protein CASSRDRPTDTQYF.

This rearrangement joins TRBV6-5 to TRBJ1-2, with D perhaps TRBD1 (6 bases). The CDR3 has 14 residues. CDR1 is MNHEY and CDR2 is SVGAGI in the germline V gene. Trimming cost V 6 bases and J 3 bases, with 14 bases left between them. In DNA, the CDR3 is TGTGCCAGCAGACGGGACACCTCTCACTATGGCTACACCTTC. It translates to CASRRDTSHYGYTF.

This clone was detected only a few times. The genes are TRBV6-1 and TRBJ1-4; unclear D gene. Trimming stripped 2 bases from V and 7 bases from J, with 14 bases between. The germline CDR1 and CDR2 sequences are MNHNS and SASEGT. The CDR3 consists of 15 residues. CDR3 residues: CASSERPGSSEKLFF. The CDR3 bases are TGTGCCAGCAGTGAACGACCGGGAAGTAGTGAAAAACTGTTTTTT.

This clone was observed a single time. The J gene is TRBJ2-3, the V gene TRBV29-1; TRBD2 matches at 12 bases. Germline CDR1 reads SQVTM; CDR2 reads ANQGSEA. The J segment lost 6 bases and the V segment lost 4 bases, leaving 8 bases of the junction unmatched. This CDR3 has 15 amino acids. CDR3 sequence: CSVVRLAGDTDTQYF. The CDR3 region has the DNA TGCAGCGTTGTTAGACTAGCGGGGGATACGGATACGCAGTATTTT.

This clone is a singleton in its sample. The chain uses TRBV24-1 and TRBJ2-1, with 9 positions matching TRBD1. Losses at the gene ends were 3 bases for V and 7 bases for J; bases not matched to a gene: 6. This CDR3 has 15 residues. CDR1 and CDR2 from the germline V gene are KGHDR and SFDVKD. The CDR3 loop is CATSDVTGGNNEQFF. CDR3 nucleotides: TGTGCCACCAGTGATGTGACAGGGGGTAATAATGAGCAGTTCTTC.

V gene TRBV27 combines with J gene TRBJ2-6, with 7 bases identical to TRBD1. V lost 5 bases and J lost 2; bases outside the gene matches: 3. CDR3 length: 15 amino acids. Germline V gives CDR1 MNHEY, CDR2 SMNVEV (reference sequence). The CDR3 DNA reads TGTGCCAGCAGTACCGACAGGGCTGGGGCCAACGTCCTGACTTTC. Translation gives CASSTDRAGANVLTF. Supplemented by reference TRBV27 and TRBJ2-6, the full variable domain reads EAQVTQNPRYLITVTGKKLTVTCSQNMNHEYMSWYRQDPGLGLRQIYYSMNVEVTDKGDVPEGYKVSRKEKRNFPLILESPSPNQTSLYFCASSTDRAGANVLTFGAGSRLTVL.

The CDR3 DNA sequence: TGTGCCAGCTCACCACCGAGCGGATTTAATCAGCCCCAGCATTTT. It specifies CASSPPSGFNQPQHF. The chain recombines TRBV18 with TRBJ1-5; D remains ambiguous. The V and J ends lost 0 bases and 4 bases respectively, with 10 bases between them. CDR1 and CDR2 from the germline V gene are KGHSH and LQKENI. This CDR3 region has 15 residues.

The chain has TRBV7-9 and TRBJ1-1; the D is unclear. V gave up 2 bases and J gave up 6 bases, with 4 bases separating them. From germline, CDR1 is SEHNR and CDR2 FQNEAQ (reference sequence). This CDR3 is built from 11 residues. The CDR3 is CASSLLAEAFF. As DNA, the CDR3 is TGTGCCAGCAGCTTATTAGCTGAAGCTTTCTTT. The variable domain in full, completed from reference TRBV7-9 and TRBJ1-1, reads DTGVSQNPRHKITKRGQNVTFRCDPISEHNRLYWYRQTLGQGPEFLTYFQNEAQLEKSRLLSDRFSAERPKGSFSTLEIQRTEQGDSAMYLCASSLLAEAFFGQGTRLTVV.

The CDR3 nucleotides are TGCGCCAGCAGCCCGGTAGGGCACACAGATACGCAGTATTTT. Its protein product is CASSPVGHTDTQYF. The J gene is TRBJ2-3, the V gene TRBV5-1; no definite D call. The CDR3 spans 14 residues. V was trimmed by 4 bases and J by 2 bases, leaving 11 bases between them. Germline CDR1 is SGHRS and CDR2 is YFSETQ.

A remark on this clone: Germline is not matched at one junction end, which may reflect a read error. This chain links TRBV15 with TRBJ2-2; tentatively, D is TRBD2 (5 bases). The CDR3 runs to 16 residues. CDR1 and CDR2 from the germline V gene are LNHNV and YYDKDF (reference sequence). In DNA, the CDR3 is TGTGCCACCAGCAGAGATAGGGCGGAGCCTCACCGGGGAGCTGTTTTT. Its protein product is CATSRDRAEPHRGAVF. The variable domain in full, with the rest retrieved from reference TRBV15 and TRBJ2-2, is DAMVIQNPRYQVTQFGKPVTLSCSQTLNHNVMYWYQQKSSQAPKLLFHYYDKDFNNEADTPDNFQSRRPNTSFCFLDIRSPGLGDTAMYLCATSRDRAEPHRGAVFGEGSRLTVL.

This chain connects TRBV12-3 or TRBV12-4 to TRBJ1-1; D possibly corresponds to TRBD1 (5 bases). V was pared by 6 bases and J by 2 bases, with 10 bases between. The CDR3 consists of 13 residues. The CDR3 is CASRAQGNTEAFF. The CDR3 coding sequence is TGTGCCAGCAGGGCCCAGGGAAACACTGAAGCTTTCTTT.

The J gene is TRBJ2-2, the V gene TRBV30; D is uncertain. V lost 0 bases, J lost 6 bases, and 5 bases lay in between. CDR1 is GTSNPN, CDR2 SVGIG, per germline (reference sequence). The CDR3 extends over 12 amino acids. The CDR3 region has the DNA TGTGCCTGGAGTGTCTTCGCCGGGGAGCTGTTTTTT. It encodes CAWSVFAGELFF.

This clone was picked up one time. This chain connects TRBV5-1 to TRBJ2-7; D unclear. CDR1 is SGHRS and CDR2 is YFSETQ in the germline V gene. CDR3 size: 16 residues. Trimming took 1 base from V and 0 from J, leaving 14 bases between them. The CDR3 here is CASSLSPAGGSYEQYF. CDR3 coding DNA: TGCGCCAGCAGCTTGTCCCCGGCCGGCGGCTCCTACGAGCAGTACTTC.

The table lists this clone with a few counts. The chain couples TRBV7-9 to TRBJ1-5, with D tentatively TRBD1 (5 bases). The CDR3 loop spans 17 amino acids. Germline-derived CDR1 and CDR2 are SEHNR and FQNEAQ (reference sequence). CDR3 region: CDESGTRGPPSNQPQHF. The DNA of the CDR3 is TGTGACGAAAGTGGCACCCGGGGCCCGCCCAGCAATCAGCCCCAGCATTTT.

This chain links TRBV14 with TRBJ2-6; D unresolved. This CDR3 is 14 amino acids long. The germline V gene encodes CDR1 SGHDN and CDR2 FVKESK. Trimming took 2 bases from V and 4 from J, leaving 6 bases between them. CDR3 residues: CASSQTWGANVLTF. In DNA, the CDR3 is TGTGCCAGCAGCCAAACTTGGGGGGCCAACGTCCTGACTTTC.

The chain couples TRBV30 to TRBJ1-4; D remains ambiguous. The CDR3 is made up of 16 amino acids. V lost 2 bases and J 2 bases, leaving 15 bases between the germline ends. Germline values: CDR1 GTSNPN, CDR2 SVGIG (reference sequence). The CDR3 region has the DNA TGTGCCTGGAGTCCCGGGTTGCTCTCTACTAATGAAAAACTGTTTTTT. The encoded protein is CAWSPGLLSTNEKLFF.

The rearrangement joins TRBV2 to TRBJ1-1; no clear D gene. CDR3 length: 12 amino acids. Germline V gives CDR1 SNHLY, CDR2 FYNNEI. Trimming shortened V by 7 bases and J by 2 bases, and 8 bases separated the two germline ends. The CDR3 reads CASTYRNTEAFF. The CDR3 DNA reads TGTGCCAGCACCTACAGAAACACTGAAGCTTTCTTT.